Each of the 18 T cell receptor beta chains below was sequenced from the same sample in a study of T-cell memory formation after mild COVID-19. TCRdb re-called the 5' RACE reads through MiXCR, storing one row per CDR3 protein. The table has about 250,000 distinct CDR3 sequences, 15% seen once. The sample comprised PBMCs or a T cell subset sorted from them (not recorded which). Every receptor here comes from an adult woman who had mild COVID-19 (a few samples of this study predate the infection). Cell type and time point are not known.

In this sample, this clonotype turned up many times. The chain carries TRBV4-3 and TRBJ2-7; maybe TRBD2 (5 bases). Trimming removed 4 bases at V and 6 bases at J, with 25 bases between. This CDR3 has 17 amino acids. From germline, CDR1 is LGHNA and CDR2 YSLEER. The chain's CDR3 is CASSLLFGVPPISEQYF. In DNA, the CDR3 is TGCGCCAGCAGCCTTCTTTTCGGGGTCCCCCCGATAAGCGAGCAGTACTTC.

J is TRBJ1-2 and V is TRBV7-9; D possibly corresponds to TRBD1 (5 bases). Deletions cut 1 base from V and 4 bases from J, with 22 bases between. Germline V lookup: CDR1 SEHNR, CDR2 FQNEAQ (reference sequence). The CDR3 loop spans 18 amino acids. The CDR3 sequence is CASSLGGEGQQQTYGYTF. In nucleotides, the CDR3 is TGTGCCAGCAGCTTAGGAGGAGAGGGGCAGCAACAAACCTATGGCTACACCTTC.

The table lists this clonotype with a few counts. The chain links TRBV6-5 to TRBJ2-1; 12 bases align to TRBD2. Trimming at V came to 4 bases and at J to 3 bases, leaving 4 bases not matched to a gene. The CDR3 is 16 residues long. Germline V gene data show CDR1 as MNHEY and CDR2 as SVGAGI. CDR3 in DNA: TGTGCCAGCAGTTTGACTAGCGGGGGAGACTACAATGAGCAGTTCTTC. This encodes CASSLTSGGDYNEQFF.

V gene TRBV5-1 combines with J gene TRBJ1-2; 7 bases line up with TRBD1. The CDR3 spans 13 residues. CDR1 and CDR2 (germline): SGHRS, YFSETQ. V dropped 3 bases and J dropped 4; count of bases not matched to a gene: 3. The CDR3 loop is CASSSWDSYGYTF. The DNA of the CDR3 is TGCGCCAGCAGCTCGTGGGACAGCTATGGCTACACCTTC.

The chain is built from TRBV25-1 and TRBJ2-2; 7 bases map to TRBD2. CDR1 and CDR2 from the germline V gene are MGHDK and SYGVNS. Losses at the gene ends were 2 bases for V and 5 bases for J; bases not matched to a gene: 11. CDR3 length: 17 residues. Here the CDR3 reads CASSEGWGGRETGELFF. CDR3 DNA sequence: TGTGCCAGCAGTGAAGGATGGGGAGGGAGGGAGACCGGGGAGCTGTTTTTT.

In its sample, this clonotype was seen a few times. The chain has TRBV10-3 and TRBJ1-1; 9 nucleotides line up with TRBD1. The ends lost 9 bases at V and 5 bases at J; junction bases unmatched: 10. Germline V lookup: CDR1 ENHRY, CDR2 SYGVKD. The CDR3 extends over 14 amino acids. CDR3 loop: CAINPQGASTEAFF. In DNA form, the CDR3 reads TGTGCCATAAACCCACAGGGGGCGAGTACTGAAGCTTTCTTT.

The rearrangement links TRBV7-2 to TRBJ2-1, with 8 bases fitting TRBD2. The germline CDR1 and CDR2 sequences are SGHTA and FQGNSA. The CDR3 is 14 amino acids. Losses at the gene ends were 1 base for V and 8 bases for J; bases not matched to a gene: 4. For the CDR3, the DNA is TGTGCCAGCAGCTTAGGACTAGCGATGGATGAGCAGTTCTTC. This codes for CASSLGLAMDEQFF.

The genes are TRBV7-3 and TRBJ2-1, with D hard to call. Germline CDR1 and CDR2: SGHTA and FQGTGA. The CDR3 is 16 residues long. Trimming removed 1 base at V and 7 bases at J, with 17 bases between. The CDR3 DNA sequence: TGTGCCAGCAGCTTAATTTCCCGAGTAGGCCCTAATGAGCAGTTCTTC. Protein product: CASSLISRVGPNEQFF. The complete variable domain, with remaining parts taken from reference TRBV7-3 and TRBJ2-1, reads GAGVSQTPSNKVTEKGKYVELRCDPISGHTALYWYRQSLGQGPEFLIYFQGTGAADDSGLPNDRFFAVRPEGSVSTLKIQRTERGDSAVYLCASSLISRVGPNEQFFGPGTRLTVL.

The CDR3 nucleotides read TGTGCCAGCAGTGAAGCCAGACGCGCCGGCGATCAGCCCCAGCATTTT. Translated, it gives CASSEARRAGDQPQHF. The chain is built from TRBV6-1 and TRBJ1-5, with D unclear. This CDR3 contains 16 residues. The V and J ends lost 0 bases and 5 bases respectively, with 14 bases between them. Looked up from germline, CDR1 is MNHNS and CDR2 is SASEGT.

For the CDR3, the DNA is TGTGCCAGCAGTCTCTTGGGGAACTCGCGCGAGCAGTACTTC. It yields the protein CASSLLGNSREQYF. The V gene is TRBV28, the J gene TRBJ2-7, with D uncertain. CDR3 length equals 14 residues. V lost 5 bases and J 6 bases, leaving 17 bases between the germline ends. Germline V gene data show CDR1 as MDHEN and CDR2 as SYDVKM.

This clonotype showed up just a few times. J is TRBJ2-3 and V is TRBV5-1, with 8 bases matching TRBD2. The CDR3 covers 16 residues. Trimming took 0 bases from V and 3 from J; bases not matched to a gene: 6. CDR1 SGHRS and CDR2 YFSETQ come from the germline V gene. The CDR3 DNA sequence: TGCGCCAGCAGCTTGGTAGCGGGATCGGTAACAGATACGCAGTATTTT. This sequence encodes CASSLVAGSVTDTQYF.

The CDR3 spells CASSFGGQGHYGYTF. The CDR3 DNA sequence: TGTGCCAGCAGCTTCGGCGGACAGGGGCACTATGGCTACACCTTC. The chain joins TRBV11-2 to TRBJ1-2, with TRBD1 matching 9 bases. Germline CDR1 and CDR2: SGHAT and FQNNGV. The CDR3 sequence is 15 residues long. Trimming removed 3 bases from V and 3 bases from J; junction bases left unmatched: 5. The full variable domain, rest sourced from reference TRBV11-2 and TRBJ1-2, is EAGVAQSPRYKIIEKRQSVAFWCNPISGHATLYWYQQILGQGPKLLIQFQNNGVVDDSQLPKDRFSAERLKGVDSTLKIQPAKLEDSAVYLCASSFGGQGHYGYTFGSGTRLTVV.

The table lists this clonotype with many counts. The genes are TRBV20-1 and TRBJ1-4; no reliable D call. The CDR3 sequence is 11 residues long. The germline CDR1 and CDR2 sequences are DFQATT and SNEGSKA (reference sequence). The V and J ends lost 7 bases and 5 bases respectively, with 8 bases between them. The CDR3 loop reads CSGFTNEKLFF. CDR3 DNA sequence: TGCAGTGGCTTTACCAATGAAAAACTGTTTTTT.

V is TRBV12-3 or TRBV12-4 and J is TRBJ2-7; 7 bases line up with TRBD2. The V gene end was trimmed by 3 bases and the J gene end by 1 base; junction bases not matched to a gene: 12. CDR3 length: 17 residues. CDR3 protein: CASSFGGLAGRSYEQYF. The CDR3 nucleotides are TGTGCCAGCAGTTTCGGGGGTTTAGCGGGCCGGTCCTACGAGCAGTACTTC.

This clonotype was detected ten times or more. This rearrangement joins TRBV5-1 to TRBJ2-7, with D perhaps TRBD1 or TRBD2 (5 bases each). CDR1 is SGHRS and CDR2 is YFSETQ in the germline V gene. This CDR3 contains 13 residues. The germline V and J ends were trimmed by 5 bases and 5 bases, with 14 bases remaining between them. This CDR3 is CASRRAGRNEQYF. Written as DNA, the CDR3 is TGCGCCAGCAGGAGGGCAGGGCGGAACGAGCAGTACTTC.

The CDR3 nucleotides read TGTGCCAGCAGGACGGGTCCAGGAGGGACCCAGTACTTC. Translation gives CASRTGPGGTQYF. The rearrangement joins TRBV2 to TRBJ2-5; possible D gene TRBD2, 5 bases. Looked up from germline, CDR1 is SNHLY and CDR2 is FYNNEI. The CDR3 length is 13 residues. The V and J ends lost 6 bases and 7 bases respectively, with 15 bases between them.

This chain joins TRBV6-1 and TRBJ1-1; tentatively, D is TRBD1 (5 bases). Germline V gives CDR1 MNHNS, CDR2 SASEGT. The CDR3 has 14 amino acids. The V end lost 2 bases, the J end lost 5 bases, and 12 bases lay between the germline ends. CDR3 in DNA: TGTGCCAGCAGTGAACAGGGCGGAGGGACTGAAGCTTTCTTT. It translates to CASSEQGGGTEAFF.

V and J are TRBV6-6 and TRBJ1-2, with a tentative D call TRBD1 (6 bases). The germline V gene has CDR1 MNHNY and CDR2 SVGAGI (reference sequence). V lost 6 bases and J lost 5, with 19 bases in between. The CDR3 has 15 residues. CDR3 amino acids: CASSPPTGRGYGYTF. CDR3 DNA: TGTGCCAGCAGCCCTCCGACAGGAAGGGGGTATGGCTACACCTTC.